One sample yielded the 8 T cell receptor beta chains listed below, sequenced in a study of OX40 agonist ivuxolimab in advanced cancers. Assay: immunoSEQ multiplex PCR; the TCRdb copy retains only in-frame clones and omits some. The data hold tens of thousands of clones, with roughly nine tenths observed a single time. Material: CD4+ or CD8+ T cells sorted from blood, obtained in a trial of the OX40 agonist ivuxolimab. Receptor source: an adult with an advanced solid tumor such as melanoma, head and neck, liver or kidney cancer.

This clone was detected a few times. The chain has TRBV28 and TRBJ2-1; D is possibly TRBD1 or TRBD2 (7 bases each). Germline V CDR1 and CDR2: MDHEN, SYDVKM. The CDR3 contains 15 residues. Trimming cost V 7 bases and J 7 bases, with 20 bases left between them. The DNA of the CDR3 is TGTGCCAGCACGGACCAGGGGGGGGCAAGAAATGAGCAGTTCTTC. It encodes CASTDQGGARNEQFF.

The table lists this clone with a few counts. CDR3 residues: CASSPRVTEAFF. DNA of the CDR3: TGTGCCAGCAGCCCGAGGGTGACTGAAGCTTTCTTT. This chain connects TRBV7-9 to TRBJ1-1; no firm D call. The CDR3 runs to 12 residues. Germline V gene lookup returns CDR1 SEHNR and CDR2 FQNEAQ (reference sequence). Trimming pared 5 bases from V and 5 bases from J, leaving 9 bases between.

The chain joins TRBV7-2 to TRBJ2-1, with a weak D call TRBD1 (6 bases). Per the germline V gene, CDR1 is SGHTA and CDR2 is FQGNSA. This CDR3 contains 16 residues. The V end lost 5 bases, the J end lost 2 bases, and 16 bases lay between the germline ends. The CDR3, as DNA: TGTGCCAGCAGCCCCCCCACAGGGCATCCCTACAATGAGCAGTTCTTC. Encoded protein: CASSPPTGHPYNEQFF.

The V call is TRBV5-1, the J call TRBJ2-1; unclear D gene. This CDR3 spans 15 amino acids. The V and J ends lost 2 bases and 4 bases respectively, with 13 bases between them. The germline CDR1 and CDR2 sequences are SGHRS and YFSETQ. CDR3 nucleotide sequence: TGCGCCAGCAGCTTCGACTCCCCCCAGTACAATGAGCAGTTCTTC. Translated: CASSFDSPQYNEQFF.

V usage is TRBV9 and J usage is TRBJ1-2; tentative D call: TRBD1 (6 bases). CDR1 and CDR2 from the germline V gene are SGDLS and YYNGEE. The CDR3 has 13 residues. With 3 bases removed from V and 4 bases from J, the gap between germline ends came to 10 bases. CDR3 protein: CASSAGQIYGYTF. DNA of the CDR3: TGTGCCAGCAGCGCCGGACAGATCTATGGCTACACCTTC.

The V call is TRBV7-9, the J call TRBJ2-3; the match to TRBD2 covers 13 bases. The CDR3 is 16 residues long. Germline V CDR1 and CDR2: SEHNR, FQNEAQ (reference sequence). Germline trimming cut 5 bases from V and 3 bases from J; bases unmatched to any gene: 5. CDR3 region: CASSPPGLAGTDTQYF. The CDR3 DNA sequence: TGTGCCAGCAGCCCGCCGGGACTAGCGGGAACAGATACGCAGTATTTT.

The CDR3 DNA reads TGTGCCAGCTCACCAAAAGAAGGGCCACCCTCGGAAGACGAGCAGTACTTC. Protein sequence: CASSPKEGPPSEDEQYF. V is TRBV18 and J is TRBJ2-7; D is uncertain. Per germline, CDR1 KGHSH and CDR2 LQKENI. V was pared by 2 bases and J by 5 bases, with 22 bases between. The CDR3 length is 17 residues.

This clone was observed a single time. The chain combines TRBV12-5 with TRBJ2-5; TRBD2 matches 9 bases. V was clipped by 7 bases and J by 3 bases; unmatched bases: 9. The length of the CDR3 is 15 residues. Germline loops: CDR1 LGHNT, CDR2 FRNRAP. The DNA of the CDR3 is TGTGCTAGTGCCCCGCCGGGACTAGCCGAAGAGACCCAGTACTTC. As protein: CASAPPGLAEETQYF.